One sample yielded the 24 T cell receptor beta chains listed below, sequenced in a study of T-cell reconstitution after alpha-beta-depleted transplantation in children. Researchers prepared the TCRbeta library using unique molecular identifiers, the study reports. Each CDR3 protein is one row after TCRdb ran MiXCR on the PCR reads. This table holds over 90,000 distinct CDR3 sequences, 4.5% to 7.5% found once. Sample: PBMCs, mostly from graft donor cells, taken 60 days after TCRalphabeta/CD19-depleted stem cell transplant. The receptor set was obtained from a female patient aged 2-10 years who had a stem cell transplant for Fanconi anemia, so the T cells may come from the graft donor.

The DNA for the CDR3 is TGTGCCAGCAGCTTAGGGGGGATTTTGCGGAATGAGCAGTTCTTC. This codes for CASSLGGILRNEQFF. The V and J genes are TRBV7-6 and TRBJ2-1; possibly TRBD1 or TRBD2 for D (5 bases each). CDR1 and CDR2 (germline): SGHVS, FNYEAQ. Trimming left V 1 base short and J 7 bases short, with 14 bases between. CDR3 length equals 15 residues. Filled out from reference TRBV7-6 and TRBJ2-1, the complete variable domain reads GAGVSQSPRYKVTKRGQDVALRCDPISGHVSLYWYRQALGQGPEFLTYFNYEAQQDKSGLPNDRFSAERPEGSISTLTIQRTEQRDSAMYRCASSLGGILRNEQFFGPGTRLTVL.

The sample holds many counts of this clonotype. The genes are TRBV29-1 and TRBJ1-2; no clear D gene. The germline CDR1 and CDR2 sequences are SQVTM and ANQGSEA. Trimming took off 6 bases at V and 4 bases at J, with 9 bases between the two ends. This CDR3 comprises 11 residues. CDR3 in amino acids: CSVIKSYGYTF. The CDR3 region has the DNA TGCAGCGTCATAAAATCCTATGGCTACACCTTC. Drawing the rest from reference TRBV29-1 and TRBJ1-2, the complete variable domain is SAVISQKPSRDICQRGTSLTIQCQVDSQVTMMFWYRQQPGQSLTLIATANQGSEATYESGFVIDKFPISRPNLTFSTLTVSNMSPEDSSIYLCSVIKSYGYTFGSGTRLTVV.

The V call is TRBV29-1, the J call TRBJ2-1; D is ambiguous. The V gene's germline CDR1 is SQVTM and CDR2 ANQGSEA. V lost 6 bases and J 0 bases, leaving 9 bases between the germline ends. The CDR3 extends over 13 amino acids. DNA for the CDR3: TGCAGCGTCGGTCGGAGCTCCTACAATGAGCAGTTCTTC. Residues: CSVGRSSYNEQFF.

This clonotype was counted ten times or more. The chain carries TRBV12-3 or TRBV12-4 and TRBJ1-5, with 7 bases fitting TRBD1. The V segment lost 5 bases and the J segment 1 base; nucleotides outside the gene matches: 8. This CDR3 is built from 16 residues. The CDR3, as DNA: TGTGCCAGCAGTCCCAGGACAGGAGCGAGCAATCAGCCCCAGCATTTT. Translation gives CASSPRTGASNQPQHF.

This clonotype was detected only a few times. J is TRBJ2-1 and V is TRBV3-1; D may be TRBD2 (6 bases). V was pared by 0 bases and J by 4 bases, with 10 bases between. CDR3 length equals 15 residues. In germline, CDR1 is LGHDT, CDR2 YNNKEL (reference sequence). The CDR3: CASSQDVGLYNEQFF. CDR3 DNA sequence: TGTGCCAGCAGCCAAGATGTCGGACTATACAATGAGCAGTTCTTC.

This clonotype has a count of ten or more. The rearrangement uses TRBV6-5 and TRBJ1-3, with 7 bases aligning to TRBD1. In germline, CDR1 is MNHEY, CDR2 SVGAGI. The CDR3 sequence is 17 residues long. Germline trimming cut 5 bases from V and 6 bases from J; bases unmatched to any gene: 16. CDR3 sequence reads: CASSSDREGLGVNTIYF. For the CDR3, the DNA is TGTGCCAGCAGTAGCGACAGGGAAGGGTTGGGGGTAAACACCATATATTTT.

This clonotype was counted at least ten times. In DNA form, the CDR3 reads TGTGCCAGCAGCAGGGGACAGGTTAACACCGGGGAGCTGTTTTTT. It yields the protein CASSRGQVNTGELFF. The V and J genes are TRBV7-2 and TRBJ2-2, with 8 bases matching TRBD1. The junction had 4 bases not matched to a gene; V was cut back by 5 bases and J by 2 bases. The CDR3 contains 15 residues. Germline V gene sequence: CDR1 SGHTA, CDR2 FQGNSA.

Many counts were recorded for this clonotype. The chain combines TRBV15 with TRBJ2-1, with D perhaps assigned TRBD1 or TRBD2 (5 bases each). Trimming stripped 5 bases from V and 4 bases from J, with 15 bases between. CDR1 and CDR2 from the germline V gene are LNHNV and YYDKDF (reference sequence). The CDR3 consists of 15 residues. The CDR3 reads CATSAGSPEYNEQFF. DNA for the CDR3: TGTGCCACCAGCGCAGGGAGCCCGGAGTACAATGAGCAGTTCTTC.

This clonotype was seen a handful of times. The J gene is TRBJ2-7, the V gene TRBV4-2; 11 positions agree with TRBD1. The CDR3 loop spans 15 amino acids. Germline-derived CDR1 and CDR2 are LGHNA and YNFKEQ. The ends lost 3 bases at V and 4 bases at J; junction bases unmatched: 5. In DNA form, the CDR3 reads TGTGCCAGCAGCCACAGCCGGGACAGGGGGTACGAGCAGTACTTC. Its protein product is CASSHSRDRGYEQYF.

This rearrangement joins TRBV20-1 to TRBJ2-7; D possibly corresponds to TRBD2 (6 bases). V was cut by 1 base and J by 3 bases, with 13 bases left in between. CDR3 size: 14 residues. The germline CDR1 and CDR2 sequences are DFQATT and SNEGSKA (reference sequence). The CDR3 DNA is TGCAGTGCTAGAGGGAAAGGAGGGGACTACGAGCAGTACTTC. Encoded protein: CSARGKGGDYEQYF.

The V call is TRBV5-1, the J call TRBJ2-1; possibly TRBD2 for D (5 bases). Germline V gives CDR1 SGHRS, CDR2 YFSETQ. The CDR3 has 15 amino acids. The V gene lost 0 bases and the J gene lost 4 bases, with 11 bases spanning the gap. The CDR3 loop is CASSLDGEQYNEQFF. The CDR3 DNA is TGCGCCAGCAGCTTGGATGGGGAGCAATACAATGAGCAGTTCTTC. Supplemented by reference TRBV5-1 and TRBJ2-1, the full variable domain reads KAGVTQTPRYLIKTRGQQVTLSCSPISGHRSVSWYQQTPGQGLQFLFEYFSETQRNKGNFPGRFSGRQFSNSRSEMNVSTLELGDSALYLCASSLDGEQYNEQFFGPGTRLTVL.

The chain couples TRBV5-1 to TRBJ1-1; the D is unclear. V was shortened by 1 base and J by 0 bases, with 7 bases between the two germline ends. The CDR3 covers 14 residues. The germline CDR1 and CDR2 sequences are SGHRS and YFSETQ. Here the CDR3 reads CASSLTNMNTEAFF. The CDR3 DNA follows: TGCGCCAGCAGCTTGACAAACATGAACACTGAAGCTTTCTTT.

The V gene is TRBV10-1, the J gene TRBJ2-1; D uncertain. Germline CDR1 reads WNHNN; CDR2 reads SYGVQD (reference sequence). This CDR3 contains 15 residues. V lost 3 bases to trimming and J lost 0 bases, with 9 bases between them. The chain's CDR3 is CASSDFRSSYNEQFF. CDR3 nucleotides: TGCGCCAGCAGTGACTTTCGGAGCTCCTACAATGAGCAGTTCTTC.

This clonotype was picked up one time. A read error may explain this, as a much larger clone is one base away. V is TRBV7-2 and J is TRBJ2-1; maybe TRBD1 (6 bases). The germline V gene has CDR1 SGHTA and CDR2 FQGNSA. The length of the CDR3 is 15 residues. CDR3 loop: CASSFRQGPYSEQFF. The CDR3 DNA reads TGTGCCAGCAGCTTTAGGCAGGGGCCCTACAGTGAGCAGTTCTTC.

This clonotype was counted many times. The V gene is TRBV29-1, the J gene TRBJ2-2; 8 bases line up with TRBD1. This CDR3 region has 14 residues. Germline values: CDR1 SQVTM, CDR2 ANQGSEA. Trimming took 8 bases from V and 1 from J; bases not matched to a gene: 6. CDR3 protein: CSHTGTGNTGELFF. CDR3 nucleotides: TGCAGCCATACCGGGACAGGGAACACCGGGGAGCTGTTTTTT.

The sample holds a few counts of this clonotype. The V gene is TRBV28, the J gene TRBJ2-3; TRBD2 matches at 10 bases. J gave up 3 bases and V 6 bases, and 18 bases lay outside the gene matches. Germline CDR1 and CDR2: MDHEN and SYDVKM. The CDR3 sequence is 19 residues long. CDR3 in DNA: TGTGCCAGCAGCTCCCCTTCTACCCCTCTAGCGGGGGTTACAGATACGCAGTATTTT. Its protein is CASSSPSTPLAGVTDTQYF.

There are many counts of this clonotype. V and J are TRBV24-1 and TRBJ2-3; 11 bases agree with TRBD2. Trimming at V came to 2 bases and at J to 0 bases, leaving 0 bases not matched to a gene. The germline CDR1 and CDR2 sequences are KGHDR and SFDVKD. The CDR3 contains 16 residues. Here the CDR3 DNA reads TGTGCCACCAGTGATTGGACTAGCGGGAGCACAGATACGCAGTATTTT. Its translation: CATSDWTSGSTDTQYF.

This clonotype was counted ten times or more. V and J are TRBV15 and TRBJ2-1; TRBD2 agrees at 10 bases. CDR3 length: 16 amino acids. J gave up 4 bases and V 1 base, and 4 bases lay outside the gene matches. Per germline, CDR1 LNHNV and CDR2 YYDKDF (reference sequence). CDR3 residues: CATSRVGSGGYNEQFF. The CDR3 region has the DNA TGTGCCACCAGCAGAGTAGGTAGCGGGGGGTACAATGAGCAGTTCTTC.

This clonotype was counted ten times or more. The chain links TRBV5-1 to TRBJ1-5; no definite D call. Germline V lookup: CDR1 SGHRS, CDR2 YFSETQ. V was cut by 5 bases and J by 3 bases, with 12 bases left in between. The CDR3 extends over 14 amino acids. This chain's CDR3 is CASSSDGINQPQHF. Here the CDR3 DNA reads TGCGCCAGCAGTTCAGACGGTATCAATCAGCCCCAGCATTTT.

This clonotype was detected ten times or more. CDR3: CASSLRRGASTEAFF. The DNA of the CDR3 is TGTGCCAGCAGCCTCCGTAGGGGGGCGAGTACTGAAGCTTTCTTT. J is TRBJ1-1 and V is TRBV12-3 or TRBV12-4; TRBD1 is a possible D gene (6 bases). The length of the CDR3 is 15 residues. Trimming stripped 6 bases from V and 5 bases from J, with 19 bases between.

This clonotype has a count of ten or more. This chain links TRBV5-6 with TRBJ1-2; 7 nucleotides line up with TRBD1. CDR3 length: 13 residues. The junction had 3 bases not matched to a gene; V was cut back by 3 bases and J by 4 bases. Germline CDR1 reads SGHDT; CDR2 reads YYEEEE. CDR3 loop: CASSYHRGYGYTF. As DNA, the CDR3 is TGTGCCAGCAGCTACCACAGGGGCTATGGCTACACCTTC.

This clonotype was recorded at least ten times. DNA of the CDR3: TGTGCCAGCTCACCAACCTGGACAGGATCGAGTGAAAAACTGTTTTTT. Translating gives CASSPTWTGSSEKLFF. This sequence joins TRBV18 and TRBJ1-4; 7 bases align to TRBD1. This CDR3 contains 16 residues. Germline CDR1 is KGHSH and CDR2 is LQKENI. After removal of 2 bases from V and 7 bases from J, the junction contained 10 bases not matched to a gene.

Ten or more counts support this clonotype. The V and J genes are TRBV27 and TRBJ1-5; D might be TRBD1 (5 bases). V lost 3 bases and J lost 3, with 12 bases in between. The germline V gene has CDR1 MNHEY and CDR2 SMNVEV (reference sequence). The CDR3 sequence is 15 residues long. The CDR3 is CASSFRWDLNQPQHF. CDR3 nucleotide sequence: TGTGCCAGCAGTTTCCGATGGGACCTCAATCAGCCCCAGCATTTT.

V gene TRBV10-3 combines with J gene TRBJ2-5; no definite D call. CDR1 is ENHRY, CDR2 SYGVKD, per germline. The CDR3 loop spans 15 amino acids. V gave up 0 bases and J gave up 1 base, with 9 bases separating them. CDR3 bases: TGTGCCATCAGTGAGTCGGAAACTCTCCAAGAGACCCAGTACTTC. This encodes CAISESETLQETQYF.